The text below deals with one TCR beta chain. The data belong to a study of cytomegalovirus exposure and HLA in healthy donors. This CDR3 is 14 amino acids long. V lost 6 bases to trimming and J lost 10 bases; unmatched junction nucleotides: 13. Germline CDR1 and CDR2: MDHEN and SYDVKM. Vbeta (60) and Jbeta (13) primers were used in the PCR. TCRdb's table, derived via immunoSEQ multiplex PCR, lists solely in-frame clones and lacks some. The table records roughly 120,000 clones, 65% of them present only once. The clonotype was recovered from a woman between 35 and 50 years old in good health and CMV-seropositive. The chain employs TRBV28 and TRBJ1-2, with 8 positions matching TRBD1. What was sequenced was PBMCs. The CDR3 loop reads CASSALQGAQDYTF. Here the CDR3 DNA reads TGTGCCAGCAGCGCATTGCAGGGGGCGCAGGACTACACCTTC.